A single sample gave rise to the 10 T cell receptor beta chains below, sequenced in a study of blood T cell repertoires in COVID-19. Profiled with immunoSEQ multiplex PCR; TCRdb holds only in-frame clones, not every one. The sample records some 66,000 clones, approximately 80% being singletons. Sequencing input: peripheral blood. All receptors come from a man aged 55 to 69 with acute or convalescent COVID-19.

The CDR3 sequence is CASSESDRAQPQHF. The CDR3 DNA reads TGTGCCAGCAGTGAATCAGACAGGGCTCAGCCCCAGCATTTT. The chain couples TRBV2 to TRBJ1-5; 7 bases line up with TRBD1. The CDR3 has 14 residues. From germline, CDR1 is SNHLY and CDR2 FYNNEI. V shed 2 bases, J shed 6 bases, and the junction held 4 bases outside the gene matches.

The J gene is TRBJ2-5, the V gene TRBV6-5; a weak D match, TRBD1 (6 bases). Per germline, CDR1 MNHEY and CDR2 SVGAGI. This CDR3 contains 14 residues. Trimming took 7 bases from V and 2 from J, leaving 14 bases between them. CDR3 bases: TGTGCCAGCACCTCAGGGGCCATACAAGAGACCCAGTACTTC. It yields the protein CASTSGAIQETQYF.

J is TRBJ2-7 and V is TRBV2; perhaps TRBD1 as D (5 bases). V was trimmed by 1 base and J by 3 bases, leaving 7 bases between them. The length of the CDR3 is 13 residues. From germline, CDR1 is SNHLY and CDR2 FYNNEI. CDR3 DNA sequence: TGTGCCAGCAGTGAAGGACAGTTCTACGAGCAGTACTTC. Encoded protein: CASSEGQFYEQYF.

The chain recombines TRBV13 with TRBJ2-6; D remains unclear. V dropped 2 bases and J dropped 0 bases, with 2 bases sitting between them. The CDR3 consists of 14 residues. Germline V gene sequence: CDR1 PRHDT, CDR2 FYEKMQ (reference sequence). Here the CDR3 reads CASSLYSGANVLTF. The CDR3 DNA reads as TGTGCCAGCAGCTTATACTCTGGGGCCAACGTCCTGACTTTC.

The CDR3 loop is CASSLTDSYNEQFF. The CDR3 DNA follows: TGTGCCAGCAGCTTAACCGACAGTTACAATGAGCAGTTCTTC. This chain uses TRBV11-2 with TRBJ2-1, with D possibly matching TRBD1 (5 bases). There are 14 residues in the CDR3. The germline gives CDR1 SGHAT, CDR2 FQNNGV. V was trimmed by 2 bases and J by 4 bases, leaving 9 bases between them.

The chain combines TRBV29-1 with TRBJ1-5; maybe TRBD1 (6 bases). CDR1 SQVTM and CDR2 ANQGSEA come from the germline V gene. The CDR3 sequence is 12 residues long. V lost 4 bases and J 7 bases, leaving 11 bases between the germline ends. The chain's CDR3 is CSVGTEGQPQHF. The CDR3 DNA sequence: TGCAGCGTTGGGACAGAGGGACAGCCCCAGCATTTT.

This sequence joins TRBV30 and TRBJ1-6; TRBD1 might be the D (6 bases). The CDR3 contains 16 residues. From germline, CDR1 is GTSNPN and CDR2 SVGIG (reference sequence). V dropped 0 bases and J dropped 6 bases, with 15 bases sitting between them. Here the CDR3 reads CAWSVGGAVGNSPLHF. CDR3 bases: TGTGCCTGGAGTGTCGGGGGGGCGGTGGGTAATTCACCCCTCCACTTT.

This clone has a single count. This chain uses TRBV5-6 with TRBJ2-7; 9 bases agree with TRBD1. The germline gives CDR1 SGHDT, CDR2 YYEEEE. Trimming at V came to 4 bases and at J to 3 bases, leaving 5 bases not matched to a gene. The CDR3 loop spans 14 amino acids. CDR3 sequence reads: CASSTTGQGYEQYF. The CDR3 DNA reads as TGTGCCAGCAGCACGACGGGACAGGGCTACGAGCAGTACTTC.

This clone was seen a handful of times. V is TRBV24-1 and J is TRBJ1-2, with 9 bases matching TRBD1. V lost 4 bases and J lost 7; bases outside the gene matches: 6. The CDR3 is 14 amino acids. Germline V gives CDR1 KGHDR, CDR2 SFDVKD. CDR3 residues: CATSEPGQGFGYTF. For the CDR3, the DNA is TGTGCCACCAGTGAACCGGGACAGGGTTTTGGCTACACCTTC.

The J gene is TRBJ2-3, the V gene TRBV7-6; 9 bases map to TRBD1. CDR1 and CDR2 (germline): SGHVS, FNYEAQ. The junction had 6 bases not matched to a gene; V was cut back by 5 bases and J by 6 bases. This CDR3 contains 14 residues. CDR3 in DNA: TGTGCCAGCAGCCAGGTACAGGGGGCTGATACGCAGTATTTT. Its translation is CASSQVQGADTQYF.